This T cell receptor (beta chain) emerged from a study of patients and donors after allogeneic stem cell transplantation. J was trimmed by 4 bases and V by 5 bases; bases with no gene match: 5. The CDR3 has 15 amino acids. Germline V lookup: CDR1 SGHTA, CDR2 FQGTGA. TCRdb independently ran MiXCR on the RT-PCR reads; one entry per CDR3 protein. This sample carries 200,000 to 250,000 distinct CDR3 sequences, about 37% of them seen once, and the ten largest clones take approximately 10%. This clonotype appeared a few times. The sample comprised blood, either unsorted or a sorted T cell fraction (not recorded which). The TCR comes from a human donor who was either an allogeneic HSCT recipient or a stem cell or donor lymphocyte infusion donor (not recorded which). It is not recorded whose cells these are; they may come from a transplant donor. The chain uses TRBV7-3 and TRBJ2-2, with 9 bases identical to TRBD2. This chain's CDR3 is CASSPGLASTGELFF. Written as DNA, the CDR3 is TGTGCCAGCAGCCCCGGACTAGCGAGCACCGGGGAGCTGTTTTTT.